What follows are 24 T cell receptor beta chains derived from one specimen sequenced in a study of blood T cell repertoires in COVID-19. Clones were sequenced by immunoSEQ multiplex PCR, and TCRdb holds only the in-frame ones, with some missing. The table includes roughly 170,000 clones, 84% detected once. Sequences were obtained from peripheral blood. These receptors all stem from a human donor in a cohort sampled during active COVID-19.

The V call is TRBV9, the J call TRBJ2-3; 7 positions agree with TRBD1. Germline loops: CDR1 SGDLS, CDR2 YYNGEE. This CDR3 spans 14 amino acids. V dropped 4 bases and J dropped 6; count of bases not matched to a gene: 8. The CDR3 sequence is CASSLRQGGDTQYF. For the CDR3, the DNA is TGTGCCAGCAGCCTAAGACAGGGTGGCGATACGCAGTATTTT.

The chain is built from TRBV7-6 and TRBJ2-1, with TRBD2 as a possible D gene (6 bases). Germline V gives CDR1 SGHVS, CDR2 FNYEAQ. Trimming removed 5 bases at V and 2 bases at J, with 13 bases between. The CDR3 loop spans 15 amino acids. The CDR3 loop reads CASSPVGGAYNEQFF. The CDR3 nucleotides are TGTGCCAGCAGCCCTGTGGGGGGAGCCTACAATGAGCAGTTCTTC.

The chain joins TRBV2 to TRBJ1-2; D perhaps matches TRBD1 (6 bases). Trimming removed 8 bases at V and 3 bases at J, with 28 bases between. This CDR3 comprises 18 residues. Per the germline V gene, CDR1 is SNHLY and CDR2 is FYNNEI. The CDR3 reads CASLAIIVTGLSDYGYTF. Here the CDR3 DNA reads TGTGCCAGCTTGGCGATCATCGTTACAGGGCTGTCGGACTATGGCTACACCTTC.

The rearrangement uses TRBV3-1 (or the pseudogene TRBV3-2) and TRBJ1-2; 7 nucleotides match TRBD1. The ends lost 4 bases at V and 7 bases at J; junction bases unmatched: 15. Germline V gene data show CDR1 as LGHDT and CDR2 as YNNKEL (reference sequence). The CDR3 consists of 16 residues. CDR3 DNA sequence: TGTGCCAGCAGCCCCCAGAGTGGAGGGGGCGCCGGTGGCTACACCTTC. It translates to CASSPQSGGGAGGYTF.

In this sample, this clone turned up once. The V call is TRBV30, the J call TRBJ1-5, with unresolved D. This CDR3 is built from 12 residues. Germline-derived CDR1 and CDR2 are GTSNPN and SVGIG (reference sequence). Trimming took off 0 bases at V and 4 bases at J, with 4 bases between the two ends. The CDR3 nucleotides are TGTGCCTGGAGTGTGAGAAATCAGCCCCAGCATTTT. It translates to CAWSVRNQPQHF.

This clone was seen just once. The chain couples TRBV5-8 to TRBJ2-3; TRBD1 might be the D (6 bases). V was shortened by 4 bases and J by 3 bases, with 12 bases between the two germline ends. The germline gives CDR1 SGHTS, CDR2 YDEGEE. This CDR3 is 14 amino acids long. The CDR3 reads CASSHRVGTDTQYF. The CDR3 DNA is TGTGCCAGCAGCCACAGGGTTGGGACAGATACGCAGTATTTT.

CDR3 in DNA: TGTGCCAGCAGCTTAATGACGGGGAGCTCCTACAATGAGCAGTTCTTC. This encodes CASSLMTGSSYNEQFF. The chain carries TRBV7-3 and TRBJ2-1; maybe TRBD2 (5 bases). Germline assignment: CDR1 SGHTA and CDR2 FQGTGA. Trimming took off 1 base at V and 0 bases at J, with 10 bases between the two ends. The CDR3 has 16 amino acids.

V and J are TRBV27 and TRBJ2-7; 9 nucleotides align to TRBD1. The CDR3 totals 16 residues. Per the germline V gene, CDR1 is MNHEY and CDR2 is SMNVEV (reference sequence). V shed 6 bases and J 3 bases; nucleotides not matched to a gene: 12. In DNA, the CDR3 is TGTGCCAGCAGCTTCTACGTGGGGACAGGGCTCTACGAGCAGTACTTC. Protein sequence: CASSFYVGTGLYEQYF.

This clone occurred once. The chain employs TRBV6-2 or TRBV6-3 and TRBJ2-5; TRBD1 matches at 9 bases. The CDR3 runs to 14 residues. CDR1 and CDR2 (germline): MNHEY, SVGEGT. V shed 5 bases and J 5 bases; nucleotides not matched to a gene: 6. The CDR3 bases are TGTGCCAGCAGTCACACAGGGGGCAGGGAGACCCAGTACTTC. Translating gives CASSHTGGRETQYF.

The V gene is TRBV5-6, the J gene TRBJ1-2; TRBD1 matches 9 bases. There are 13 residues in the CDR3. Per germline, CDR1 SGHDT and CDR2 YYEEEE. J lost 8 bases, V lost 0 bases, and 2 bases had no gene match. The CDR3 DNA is TGTGCCAGCAGCTTGGGGACAGGGGACGGCTACACCTTC. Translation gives CASSLGTGDGYTF.

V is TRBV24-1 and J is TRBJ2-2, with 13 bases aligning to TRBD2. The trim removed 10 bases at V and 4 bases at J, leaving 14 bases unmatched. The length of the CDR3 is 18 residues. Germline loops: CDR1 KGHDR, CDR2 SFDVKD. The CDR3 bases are TGTGCCACAAAAAGAGGACTAGCGGGGGCCCCGGGCACCGGGGAGCTGTTTTTT. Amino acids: CATKRGLAGAPGTGELFF.

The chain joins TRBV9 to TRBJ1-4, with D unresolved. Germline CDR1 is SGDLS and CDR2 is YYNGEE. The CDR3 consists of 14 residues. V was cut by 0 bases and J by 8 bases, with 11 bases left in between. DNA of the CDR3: TGTGCCAGCAGCGTAGTCAAGGAGGGAGAAAAACTGTTTTTT. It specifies CASSVVKEGEKLFF.

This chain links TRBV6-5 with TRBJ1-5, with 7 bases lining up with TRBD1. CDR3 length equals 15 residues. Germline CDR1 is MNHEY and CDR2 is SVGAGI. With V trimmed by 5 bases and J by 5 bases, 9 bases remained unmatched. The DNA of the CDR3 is TGTGCCAGCAGTCCCGACCGGGACAGAGATCAGCCCCAGCATTTT. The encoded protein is CASSPDRDRDQPQHF.

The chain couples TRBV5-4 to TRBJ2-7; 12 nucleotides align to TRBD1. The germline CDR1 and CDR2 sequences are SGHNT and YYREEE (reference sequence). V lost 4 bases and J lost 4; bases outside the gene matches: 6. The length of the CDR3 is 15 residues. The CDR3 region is CASSTGTGGGYEQYF. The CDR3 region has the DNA TGTGCCAGCAGCACCGGGACAGGGGGCGGGTACGAGCAGTACTTC.

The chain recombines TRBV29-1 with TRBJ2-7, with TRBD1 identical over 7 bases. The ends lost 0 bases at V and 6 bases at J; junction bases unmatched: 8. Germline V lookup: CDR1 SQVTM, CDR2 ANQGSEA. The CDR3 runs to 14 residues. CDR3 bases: TGCAGCGTTGAAGATCACCAGGGGGTGGGCGAGCAGTACTTC. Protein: CSVEDHQGVGEQYF.

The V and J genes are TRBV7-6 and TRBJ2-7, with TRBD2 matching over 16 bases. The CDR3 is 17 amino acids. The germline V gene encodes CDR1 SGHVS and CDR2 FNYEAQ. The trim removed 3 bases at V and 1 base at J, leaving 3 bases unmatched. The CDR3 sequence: CASSFGTSGGESYEQYF. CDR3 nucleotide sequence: TGTGCCAGCAGCTTCGGGACTAGCGGGGGGGAATCCTACGAGCAGTACTTC.

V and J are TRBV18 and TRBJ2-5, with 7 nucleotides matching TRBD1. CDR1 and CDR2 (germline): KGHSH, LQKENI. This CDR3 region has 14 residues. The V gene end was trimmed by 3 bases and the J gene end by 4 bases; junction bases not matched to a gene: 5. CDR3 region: CASSPTGLGETQYF. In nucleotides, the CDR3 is TGTGCCAGCTCACCGACAGGGCTGGGAGAGACCCAGTACTTC.

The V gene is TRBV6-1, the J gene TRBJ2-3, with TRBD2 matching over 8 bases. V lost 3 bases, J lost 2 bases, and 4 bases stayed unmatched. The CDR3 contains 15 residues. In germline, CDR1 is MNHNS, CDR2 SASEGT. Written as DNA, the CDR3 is TGTGCCAGCAGTGATAGCGGGGAGCCCACAGATACGCAGTATTTT. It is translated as CASSDSGEPTDTQYF.

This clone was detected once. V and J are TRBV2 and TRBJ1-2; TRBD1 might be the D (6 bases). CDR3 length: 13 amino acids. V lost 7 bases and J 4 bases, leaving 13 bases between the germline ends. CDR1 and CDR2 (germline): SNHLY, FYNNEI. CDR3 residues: CASKGDRIYGYTF. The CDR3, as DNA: TGTGCCAGCAAGGGGGATAGGATCTATGGCTACACCTTC.

The CDR3 sequence: CASSRRAVYEQYF. For the CDR3, the DNA is TGTGCCAGCAGTAGGAGGGCCGTATACGAGCAGTACTTC. The chain couples TRBV12-3 or TRBV12-4 to TRBJ2-7; D is perhaps TRBD2 (6 bases). This CDR3 contains 13 residues. Trimming stripped 5 bases from V and 4 bases from J, with 12 bases between.

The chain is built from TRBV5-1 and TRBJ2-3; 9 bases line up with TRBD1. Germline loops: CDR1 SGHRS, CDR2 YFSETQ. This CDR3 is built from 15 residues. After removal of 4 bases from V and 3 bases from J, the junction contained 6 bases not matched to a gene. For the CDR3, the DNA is TGCGCCAGCAGCCTGGGACAGGGCTGGACAGATACGCAGTATTTT. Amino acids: CASSLGQGWTDTQYF.

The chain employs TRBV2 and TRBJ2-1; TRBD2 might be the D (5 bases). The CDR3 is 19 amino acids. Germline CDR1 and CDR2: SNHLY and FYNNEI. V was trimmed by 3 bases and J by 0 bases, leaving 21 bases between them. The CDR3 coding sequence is TGTGCCAGCAGTGACCTGACTACTTTCCGTTCCAGCTCCTACAATGAGCAGTTCTTC. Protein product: CASSDLTTFRSSSYNEQFF. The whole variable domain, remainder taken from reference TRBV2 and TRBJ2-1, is EPEVTQTPSHQVTQMGQEVILRCVPISNHLYFYWYRQILGQKVEFLVSFYNNEISEKSEIFDDQFSVERPDGSNFTLKIRSTKLEDSAMYFCASSDLTTFRSSSYNEQFFGPGTRLTVL.

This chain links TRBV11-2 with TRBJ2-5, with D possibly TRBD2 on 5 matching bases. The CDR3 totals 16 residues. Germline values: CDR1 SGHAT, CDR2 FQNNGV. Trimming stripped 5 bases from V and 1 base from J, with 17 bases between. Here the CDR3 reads CASSPYPTGSQETQYF. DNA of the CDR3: TGTGCCAGCAGCCCCTACCCCACGGGGAGCCAAGAGACCCAGTACTTC.

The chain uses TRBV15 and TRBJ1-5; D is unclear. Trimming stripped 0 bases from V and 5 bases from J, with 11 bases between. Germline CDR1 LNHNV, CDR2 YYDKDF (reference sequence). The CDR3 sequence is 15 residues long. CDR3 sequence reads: CATSRDLAEHQPQHF. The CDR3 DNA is TGTGCCACCAGCAGAGATCTAGCAGAGCATCAGCCCCAGCATTTT.